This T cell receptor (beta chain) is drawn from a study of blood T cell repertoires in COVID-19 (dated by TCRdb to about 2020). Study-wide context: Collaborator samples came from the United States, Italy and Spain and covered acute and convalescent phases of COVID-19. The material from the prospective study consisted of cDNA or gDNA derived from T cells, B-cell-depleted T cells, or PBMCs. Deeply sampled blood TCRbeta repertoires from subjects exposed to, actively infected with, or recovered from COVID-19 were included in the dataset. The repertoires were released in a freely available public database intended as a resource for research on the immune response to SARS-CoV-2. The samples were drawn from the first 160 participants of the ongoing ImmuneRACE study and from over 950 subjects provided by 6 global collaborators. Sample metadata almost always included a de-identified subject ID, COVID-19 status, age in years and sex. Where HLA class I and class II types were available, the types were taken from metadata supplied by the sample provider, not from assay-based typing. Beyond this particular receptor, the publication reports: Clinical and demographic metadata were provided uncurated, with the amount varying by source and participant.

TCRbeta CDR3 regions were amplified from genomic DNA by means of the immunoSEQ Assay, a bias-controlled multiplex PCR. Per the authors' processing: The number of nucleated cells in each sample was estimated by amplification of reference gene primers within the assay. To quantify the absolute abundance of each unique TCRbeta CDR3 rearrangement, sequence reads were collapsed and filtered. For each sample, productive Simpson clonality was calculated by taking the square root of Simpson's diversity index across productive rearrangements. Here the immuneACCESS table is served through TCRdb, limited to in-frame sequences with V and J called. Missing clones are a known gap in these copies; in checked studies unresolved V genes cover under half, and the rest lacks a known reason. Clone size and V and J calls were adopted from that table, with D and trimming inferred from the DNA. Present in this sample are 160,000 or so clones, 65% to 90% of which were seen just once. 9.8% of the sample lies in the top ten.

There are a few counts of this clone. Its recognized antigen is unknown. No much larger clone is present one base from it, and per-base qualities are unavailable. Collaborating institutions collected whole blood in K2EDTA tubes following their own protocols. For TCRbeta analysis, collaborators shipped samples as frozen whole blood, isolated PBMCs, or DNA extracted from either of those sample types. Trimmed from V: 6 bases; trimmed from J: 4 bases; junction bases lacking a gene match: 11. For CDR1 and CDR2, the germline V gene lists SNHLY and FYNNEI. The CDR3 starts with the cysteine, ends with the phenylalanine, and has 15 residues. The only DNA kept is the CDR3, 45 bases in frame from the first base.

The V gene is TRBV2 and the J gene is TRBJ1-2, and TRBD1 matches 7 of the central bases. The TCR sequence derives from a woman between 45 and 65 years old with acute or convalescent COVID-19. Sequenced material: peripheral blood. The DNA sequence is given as TGTGCCAGCAGAGCCGGACAGGCGCCGACCTATGGCTACACCTTC. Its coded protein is CASRAGQAPTYGYTF.